This T cell receptor beta chain was profiled in a study of blood T cell repertoires in COVID-19. Overall study context: Material from acute and convalescent COVID-19 was sourced from the United States, Italy and Spain.

V dropped 10 bases and J dropped 10 bases, with 17 bases sitting between them. The CDR3 totals 11 residues. Germline CDR1 is MNHEY and CDR2 is SMNVEV (reference sequence). Profiled with immunoSEQ multiplex PCR; TCRdb holds only in-frame clones, not every one. The data contain over 150,000 clones, approximately 80% of them singletons. Material: peripheral blood. The TCR originated in a woman in her thirties or forties with COVID-19, enrolled during active disease. The rearrangement links TRBV27 to TRBJ2-7; no clear D. The CDR3 coding sequence is TGTGCCACCGTCGAGGCCTTAATTCAGTACTTC. Its protein product is CATVEALIQYF.